The clone carrying this T cell receptor beta chain was seen at least ten times. Trimming removed 7 bases from V and 0 bases from J, with 12 bases in between. The length of the CDR3 is 14 residues. This sample was taken from a study of T cells in Graves' hyperthyroidism and ophthalmopathy. RNA transcripts were the template for amplifying TCR beta CDR3 regions. TCR CDR3 underwent first-round RT-PCR with the HTBI primer set. TCRdb ran MiXCR on the multiplex PCR reads and lists one entry per CDR3 protein. The sample consists of approximately 520,000 distinct CDR3 sequences, 20% to 25% of them appearing once.

The TCR sequence derives from a man younger than 35 with Graves' hyperthyroidism. Sequenced material: blood. The rearrangement links TRBV12-3 or TRBV12-4 to TRBJ1-2, with D possibly matching TRBD1 (5 bases). The CDR3 DNA reads TGTGCCAGCACCTGGACACCCACTAACTATGGCTACACCTTC. This sequence encodes CASTWTPTNYGYTF.